Sequencing of this T cell receptor (beta chain) was carried out in a study of post-analysis software for immune sequencing data. TCR beta cDNA libraries included unique molecular identifiers. Each CDR3 protein is one row after TCRdb ran MiXCR on the PCR reads. Here the sample spans about 400,000 distinct CDR3 sequences, approximately 33% being singletons. Sequencing was performed on blood. The receptor was derived from a girl aged 5 to 17 with multiple sclerosis.

CDR3 in DNA: TGTGCCAGCAGCTTAAGTCAGGCGCACTCCTACGAGCAGTACTTC. Translating it yields CASSLSQAHSYEQYF. This chain joins TRBV7-2 and TRBJ2-7, with unresolved D. CDR1 and CDR2 from the germline V gene are SGHTA and FQGNSA. CDR3 length equals 15 residues. V lost 2 bases to trimming and J lost 0 bases, with 11 bases between them.